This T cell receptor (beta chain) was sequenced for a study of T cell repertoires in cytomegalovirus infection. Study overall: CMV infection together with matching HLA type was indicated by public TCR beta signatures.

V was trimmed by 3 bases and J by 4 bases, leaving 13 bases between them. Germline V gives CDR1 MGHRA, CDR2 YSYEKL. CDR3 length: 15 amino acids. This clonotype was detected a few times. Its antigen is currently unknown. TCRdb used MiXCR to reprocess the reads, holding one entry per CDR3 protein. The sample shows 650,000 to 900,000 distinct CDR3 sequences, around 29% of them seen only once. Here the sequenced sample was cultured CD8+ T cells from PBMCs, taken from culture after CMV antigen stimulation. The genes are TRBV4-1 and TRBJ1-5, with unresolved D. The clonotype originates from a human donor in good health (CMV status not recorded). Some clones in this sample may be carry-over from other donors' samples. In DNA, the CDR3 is TGCGCCAGCAGCCATCAGAACAGATGGAATCAGCCCCAGCATTTT. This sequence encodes CASSHQNRWNQPQHF.